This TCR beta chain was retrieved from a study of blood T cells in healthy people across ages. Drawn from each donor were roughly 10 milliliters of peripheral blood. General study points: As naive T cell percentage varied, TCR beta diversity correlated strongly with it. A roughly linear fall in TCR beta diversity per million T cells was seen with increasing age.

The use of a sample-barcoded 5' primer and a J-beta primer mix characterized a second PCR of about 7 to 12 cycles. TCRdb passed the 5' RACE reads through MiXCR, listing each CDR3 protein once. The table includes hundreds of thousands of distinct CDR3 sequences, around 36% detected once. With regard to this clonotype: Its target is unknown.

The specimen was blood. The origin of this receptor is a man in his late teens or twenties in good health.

The CDR3 is CASSPSWDRSRPQHF. CDR3 nucleotide sequence: TGTGCCAGCAGCCCTAGTTGGGACAGGTCTCGGCCCCAGCATTTT. The V gene is TRBV14, the J gene TRBJ1-5; TRBD1 matches at 8 bases. The CDR3 sequence is 15 residues long. The junction had 11 bases not matched to a gene; V was cut back by 4 bases and J by 9 bases. Per the germline V gene, CDR1 is SGHDN and CDR2 is FVKESK.